What follows are 23 T cell receptor beta chains derived from one specimen sequenced in a study of blood T cell repertoires in COVID-19. Sequencing used immunoSEQ multiplex PCR; TCRdb keeps in-frame clones, though not all of them. Altogether some 74,000 clones are present, 70% to 90% being singletons, with the ten largest covering more than 5.5%. The sequenced sample consisted of peripheral blood. Receptors originate from a woman of 80 years or more with acute or convalescent COVID-19.

The CDR3, as DNA: TGTGCCAGCAGCCAAGATCCGGCTAGCGTTAATCACGAGCAGTACTTC. This encodes CASSQDPASVNHEQYF. The rearrangement uses TRBV4-2 and TRBJ2-7, with D perhaps TRBD2 (6 bases). In germline, CDR1 is LGHNA, CDR2 YNFKEQ. The CDR3 has 16 residues. Trimming pared 0 bases from V and 5 bases from J, leaving 17 bases between.

This clone was seen only once. The chain carries TRBV5-1 and TRBJ2-7; D may be TRBD2 (6 bases). The CDR3 consists of 14 residues. The V end lost 4 bases, the J end lost 4 bases, and 15 bases lay between the germline ends. CDR1 SGHRS and CDR2 YFSETQ come from the germline V gene. The CDR3 reads CASSPWTEGYEQYF. Written as DNA, the CDR3 is TGCGCCAGCAGCCCCTGGACGGAGGGGTACGAGCAGTACTTC.

The CDR3 region has the DNA TGTGCCACCAGCAGAGATCAGATTTCCTACGAGCAGTACTTC. Translated, it gives CATSRDQISYEQYF. This chain links TRBV15 with TRBJ2-7; D gene ambiguous. Germline values: CDR1 LNHNV, CDR2 YYDKDF (reference sequence). CDR3 length: 14 amino acids. The ends were cut back, 0 bases at V and 1 base at J, with 7 bases in the middle.

CDR3 nucleotide sequence: TGCGCCAGCAGCTTGGAGGGACATTCGAACACTGAAGCTTTCTTT. Its protein is CASSLEGHSNTEAFF. The chain links TRBV5-1 to TRBJ1-1, with a tentative D call TRBD1 (6 bases). The CDR3 runs 15 residues. Trimming took 0 bases from V and 1 from J, leaving 10 bases between them. Germline V gene sequence: CDR1 SGHRS, CDR2 YFSETQ.

The chain carries TRBV30 and TRBJ1-5; TRBD1 is a possible D gene (6 bases). V was cut by 0 bases and J by 4 bases, with 13 bases left in between. The CDR3 contains 15 residues. Germline CDR1 and CDR2: GTSNPN and SVGIG (reference sequence). DNA of the CDR3: TGTGCCTGGAGTGTACTTGGTCAGGGGAATCAGCCCCAGCATTTT. Its protein is CAWSVLGQGNQPQHF.

Only one count was recorded for this clone. This chain joins TRBV19 and TRBJ2-7; D is perhaps TRBD2 (6 bases). V was trimmed by 4 bases and J by 4 bases, leaving 17 bases between them. Looked up from germline, CDR1 is LNHDA and CDR2 is SQIVND (reference sequence). The CDR3 is made up of 15 amino acids. The CDR3 nucleotides are TGTGCCAGTAGTACCCTCCCCGCTAGCGAATACGAGCAGTACTTC. It encodes CASSTLPASEYEQYF. The full variable domain, rest sourced from reference TRBV19 and TRBJ2-7, is DGGITQSPKYLFRKEGQNVTLSCEQNLNHDAMYWYRQDPGQGLRLIYYSQIVNDFQKGDIAEGYSVSREKKESFPLTVTSAQKNPTAFYLCASSTLPASEYEQYFGPGTRLTVT.

The rearrangement joins TRBV4-1 to TRBJ1-2, with TRBD1 identical over 7 bases. Germline values: CDR1 MGHRA, CDR2 YSYEKL. With 4 bases clipped from V and 7 bases from J, the junction kept 15 bases outside the gene matches. The CDR3 contains 16 residues. CDR3 sequence (DNA): TGCGCCAGCAGCCTACGACAGGGTACGGGGCTTGGTGGCTACACCTTC. The encoded protein is CASSLRQGTGLGGYTF.

This chain links TRBV30 with TRBJ2-1, with D perhaps TRBD1 (5 bases). CDR1 is GTSNPN, CDR2 SVGIG, per germline (reference sequence). The germline V and J ends were trimmed by 1 base and 2 bases, with 33 bases remaining between them. There are 22 residues in the CDR3. This CDR3 reads CAWSGFSPSTTTSVGPYNEQFF. The CDR3, as DNA: TGTGCCTGGAGTGGATTTAGCCCCAGCACAACAACCTCCGTGGGGCCCTACAATGAGCAGTTCTTC.

The gene calls are TRBV29-1 and TRBJ1-1, with a possible D match to TRBD1 (5 bases). Germline values: CDR1 SQVTM, CDR2 ANQGSEA. The CDR3 has 11 amino acids. Between the trimmed V and J ends, which lost 7 bases and 4 bases, there was a span of 10 bases. CDR3 residues: CSALGGTEAFF. In nucleotides, the CDR3 is TGCAGCGCACTCGGGGGCACTGAAGCTTTCTTT.

This chain joins TRBV6-1 and TRBJ1-2; a weak D match, TRBD1 (6 bases). V shed 3 bases and J shed 1 base, with 9 bases lying between them. The germline V gene has CDR1 MNHNS and CDR2 SASEGT. The CDR3 loop spans 14 amino acids. The CDR3 loop is CASSEEGGNYGYTF. CDR3 coding DNA: TGTGCCAGCAGTGAGGAAGGGGGTAACTATGGCTACACCTTC.

CDR3 amino acids: CASSLGGRRGTDTQYF. Written as DNA, the CDR3 is TGTGCCAGCAGTTTAGGTGGGCGAAGAGGCACAGATACGCAGTATTTT. The chain recombines TRBV27 with TRBJ2-3; D is uncertain. The CDR3 is 16 residues long. Germline V gives CDR1 MNHEY, CDR2 SMNVEV (reference sequence). Trimming took 2 bases from V and 1 from J, leaving 13 bases between them.

This chain links TRBV28 with TRBJ2-3; 11 nucleotides line up with TRBD1. The ends lost 5 bases at V and 6 bases at J; junction bases unmatched: 7. The germline V gene has CDR1 MDHEN and CDR2 SYDVKM. The CDR3 runs 15 residues. The CDR3 loop is CASSARDRGWDTQYF. CDR3 nucleotides: TGTGCCAGCAGTGCAAGGGACAGGGGGTGGGATACGCAGTATTTT.

The V and J genes are TRBV9 and TRBJ2-2; the match to TRBD2 covers 9 bases. CDR3 size: 17 residues. Germline V gene lookup returns CDR1 SGDLS and CDR2 YYNGEE. J lost 4 bases, V lost 3 bases, and 10 bases had no gene match. As DNA, the CDR3 is TGTGCCAGCAGCGCTCGGGACGGCGGGAGGGGCACCGGGGAGCTGTTTTTT. Amino acid sequence: CASSARDGGRGTGELFF.

The J gene is TRBJ2-3, the V gene TRBV3-1 (or the pseudogene TRBV3-2); tentative D call: TRBD1 (5 bases). V lost 0 bases, J lost 5 bases, and 12 bases lay in between. The germline gives CDR1 LGHDT, CDR2 YNNKEL (reference sequence). This CDR3 contains 15 residues. CDR3 sequence reads: CASSQDSGSGDTQYF. CDR3 coding DNA: TGTGCCAGCAGCCAAGATTCAGGGTCGGGAGATACGCAGTATTTT.

The V and J genes are TRBV19 and TRBJ2-7; 9 nucleotides agree with TRBD1. CDR3 size: 15 residues. V lost 4 bases and J lost 7; bases outside the gene matches: 11. From germline, CDR1 is LNHDA and CDR2 SQIVND (reference sequence). The CDR3 here is CASSTRTGQGEEQYF. The CDR3 bases are TGTGCCAGTAGTACACGTACGGGACAGGGCGAAGAGCAGTACTTC.

The rearrangement joins TRBV6-2 or TRBV6-3 to TRBJ2-3; D is perhaps TRBD2 (5 bases). Trimming took off 1 base at V and 2 bases at J, with 16 bases between the two ends. Germline lookup yields CDR1 MNHEY and CDR2 SVGEGT. The CDR3 is 17 amino acids. The CDR3 DNA is TGTGCCAGCAGTTACTTCGAGGGAAGGGTCTACACAGATACGCAGTATTTT. As protein: CASSYFEGRVYTDTQYF.

The count of this clone is one. The CDR3 sequence: CSVSSSPGRDTQYF. CDR3 nucleotides: TGCAGCGTTTCCTCTAGCCCCGGTAGGGATACGCAGTATTTT. V usage is TRBV29-1 and J usage is TRBJ2-3, with D possibly matching TRBD2 (5 bases). The V and J ends lost 5 bases and 6 bases respectively, with 18 bases between them. The CDR3 spans 14 residues. Germline-derived CDR1 and CDR2 are SQVTM and ANQGSEA.

The chain has TRBV7-2 and TRBJ1-2, with a weak D call TRBD1 (6 bases). Deletions cut 1 base from V and 3 bases from J, with 12 bases between. The CDR3 consists of 15 residues. Germline CDR1 reads SGHTA; CDR2 reads FQGNSA. The CDR3 sequence is CASSLDDKGDYGYTF. CDR3 DNA sequence: TGTGCCAGCAGCTTAGATGACAAGGGGGACTATGGCTACACCTTC.

This chain connects TRBV20-1 to TRBJ2-2; 8 bases are shared with TRBD1. J gave up 1 base and V 6 bases, and 7 bases lay outside the gene matches. This CDR3 has 15 amino acids. Germline V gene lookup returns CDR1 DFQATT and CDR2 SNEGSKA (reference sequence). This CDR3 reads CSASSGTGNTGELFF. The DNA of the CDR3 is TGCAGTGCGAGTTCCGGGACAGGGAACACCGGGGAGCTGTTTTTT.

The rearrangement uses TRBV19 and TRBJ1-5; D is perhaps TRBD1 (5 bases). This CDR3 has 16 residues. With 0 bases removed from V and 2 bases from J, the gap between germline ends came to 11 bases. Per germline, CDR1 LNHDA and CDR2 SQIVND (reference sequence). The DNA for the CDR3 is TGTGCCAGTAGTATAGATCCGGGGGAAGGCAATCAGCCCCAGCATTTT. This gives the protein CASSIDPGEGNQPQHF.

This rearrangement joins TRBV30 to TRBJ2-2; TRBD2 matches at 12 bases. CDR3 length equals 17 residues. Germline CDR1 is GTSNPN and CDR2 is SVGIG (reference sequence). The J segment lost 6 bases and the V segment lost 3 bases, leaving 11 bases of the junction unmatched. This CDR3 is CAWSARTSGTSPGELFF. The DNA for the CDR3 is TGTGCCTGGAGCGCACGGACTAGCGGGACGAGTCCCGGGGAGCTGTTTTTT.

The V call is TRBV7-9, the J call TRBJ1-1, with D possibly TRBD1 on 5 matching bases. CDR3 length equals 15 residues. The germline V gene has CDR1 SEHNR and CDR2 FQNEAQ (reference sequence). Trimming stripped 0 bases from V and 2 bases from J, with 10 bases between. CDR3 residues: CASSLAAGGNTEAFF. For the CDR3, the DNA is TGTGCCAGCAGCTTAGCTGCGGGGGGTAACACTGAAGCTTTCTTT.

This chain joins TRBV5-4 and TRBJ1-6, with 7 positions matching TRBD1. CDR3 length: 16 amino acids. Germline V gene sequence: CDR1 SGHNT, CDR2 YYREEE (reference sequence). The J segment lost 7 bases and the V segment lost 1 base, leaving 8 bases of the junction unmatched. Here the CDR3 reads CASSLSNRGGNSPLHF. As DNA, the CDR3 is TGTGCCAGCAGCTTGTCCAACAGGGGTGGGAATTCACCCCTCCACTTT.